This TCR beta chain appears in the sequencing data of a study of cytomegalovirus exposure and HLA in healthy donors listed by TCRdb under 2017. Context from the whole study: A later analysis indicated that the 95 to 150 validation repertoires were generated on the platform also employed for the 720 or so repertoires of the first cohort. The study was designed to test whether signatures of past pathogen exposure could be identified by cataloging public T cell receptors. In addition to the first cohort of 650 to 800 subjects, a separate validation cohort of around 110 different subjects was used. To predict cytomegalovirus infection status, the study brought together high-throughput TCR immunosequencing, statistical association of individual TCRs with disease status, and machine learning.

V was cut back by 5 bases and J by 8 bases, leaving a gap of 6 bases between them. The CDR3 holds 10 amino acids from the cysteine to the phenylalanine. Just CDR3 DNA is preserved here, 30 bases in frame from base 1. Reading the germline V gene gives CDR1 MNHNS and CDR2 SASEGT. What the research found in general, with its limitations: In vitro tests confirmed that a few of the cytomegalovirus-associated TCR beta chains recognize cytomegalovirus antigens. In both the original and validation cohorts, the classifier was reported to diagnose cytomegalovirus status with high specificity and sensitivity. A total of fewer than 200 TCR beta chains were listed by the study as associated with cytomegalovirus. In a later analysis, TCRs clustered in the first cohort were found to also tend to co-occur in the roughly 120 validation repertoires, with 90% to 95% of cluster scores above 0. According to the authors, the approach could potentially be generalized to other disease states and immunological phenotypes. A later analysis had no HLA typing for the validation cohort, so co-occurrence there was scored across all 110 or so repertoires. Across donors, most TCR sequences were observed very rarely, whereas some public TCRs were present in many individuals.

Of note for this clone: The antigen it binds to is not known. Qualities for individual bases were not recorded, and no much larger clone is one base off.

Library method: the immunoSEQ multiplex PCR assay. On the authors' methods: A statistical classification framework was built for diagnosing cytomegalovirus status from the catalog of TCR beta chain sequences. TCRdb took over this immuneACCESS table, retaining in-frame rearrangements with V and J assigned. Such tables are incomplete; in checked studies, under half of the missing clones stem from an unresolved V gene, and the remainder is unexplained. V, J and clone size were drawn from that table, and D and trimming were deduced from the DNA. This sample gives 90,000 to 150,000 clones in total; more than 70% of them show up just once. About 1.8% of the sample belongs to the ten largest clones. Donors formed part of the validation cohort, which comprised 120 subjects and was distinct from the first cohort of under 750 subjects.

The chain joins TRBV6-1 to TRBJ2-5, with no reliable assignment of the D segment. Sequencing was done on a sample of PBMCs. The receptor comes from a man between 18 and 29 years old in good health and CMV-seronegative. Here the CDR3 is given as CASSLITQYF. The bases are TGTGCCAGCAGTCTAATCACCCAGTACTTC.